The 20 T cell receptor beta chains in this list originate from one sample, sequenced in a study of T cell responses to AZD1222 COVID-19 vaccine. Libraries were prepared by immunoSEQ multiplex PCR; TCRdb keeps only in-frame clonotypes and omits some of them. Found here are roughly 250,000 clones, approximately 93% of them singletons; the top ten hold less than 0.6%. The specimen was peripheral blood, collected on day 0 of AZD1222 vaccination. The receptors originated from an adult in good health.

The rearrangement links TRBV30 to TRBJ2-7; tentatively, D is TRBD1 (6 bases). The CDR3 is made up of 14 amino acids. With 2 bases removed from V and 4 bases from J, the gap between germline ends came to 15 bases. Germline assignment: CDR1 GTSNPN and CDR2 SVGIG (reference sequence). This chain's CDR3 is CAWSRTASSYEQYF. The CDR3 DNA follows: TGTGCCTGGAGTCGGACAGCTTCTTCGTACGAGCAGTACTTC.

CDR3 region: CASSPPKTYNEQFF. Here the CDR3 DNA reads TGTGCCAGCAGCCCCCCGAAGACCTACAATGAGCAGTTCTTC. This chain connects TRBV11-2 to TRBJ2-1; D gene ambiguous. Trimming took off 5 bases at V and 2 bases at J, with 10 bases between the two ends. Germline V CDR1 and CDR2: SGHAT, FQNNGV. There are 14 residues in the CDR3.

The gene calls are TRBV4-1 and TRBJ1-2; D remains ambiguous. The CDR3 consists of 15 residues. The V end was cut by 3 bases, the J end by 3 bases, with 14 bases between. Germline V gives CDR1 MGHRA, CDR2 YSYEKL. This CDR3 reads CASSQESLSYYGYTF. DNA for the CDR3: TGCGCCAGCAGCCAGGAGAGCCTCAGCTACTATGGCTACACCTTC.

This clone appeared once. The chain is built from TRBV2 and TRBJ2-7; a possible D gene is TRBD1 (5 bases). CDR3 length: 13 residues. CDR1 is SNHLY and CDR2 is FYNNEI in the germline V gene. Trimming removed 5 bases from V and 9 bases from J, with 17 bases in between. CDR3 loop: CASSHLRVPGQYF. CDR3 bases: TGTGCCAGCAGTCATCTCAGGGTTCCTGGGCAGTACTTC.

Notes on this clone: This sample also contains other DNA sequences that code for the same CDR3. V gene TRBV5-1 combines with J gene TRBJ1-5; no firm D call. The CDR3 has 13 residues. CDR1 is SGHRS and CDR2 is YFSETQ in the germline V gene. Trimming took 0 bases from V and 0 from J, leaving 1 base between them. Here the CDR3 reads CASSLDSNQPQHF. The CDR3 region has the DNA TGCGCCAGCAGCTTGGATAGCAATCAGCCCCAGCATTTT.

This rearrangement joins TRBV5-4 to TRBJ2-5; 10 bases fit TRBD2. V lost 0 bases and J lost 1; bases outside the gene matches: 6. The CDR3 contains 17 residues. Germline-derived CDR1 and CDR2 are SGHNT and YYREEE (reference sequence). CDR3 coding DNA: TGTGCCAGCAGCTTGGTCCCAGCGGGAGGGGCCCAAGAGACCCAGTACTTC. It specifies CASSLVPAGGAQETQYF.

This clone was seen once. The chain employs TRBV5-1 and TRBJ1-2; TRBD1 aligns across 8 bases. Germline trimming cut 0 bases from V and 8 bases from J; bases unmatched to any gene: 9. Germline CDR1 SGHRS, CDR2 YFSETQ. This CDR3 contains 15 residues. The CDR3 region is CASSLADRDVRGYTF. CDR3 DNA: TGCGCCAGCAGCTTGGCGGACAGGGATGTACGAGGCTACACCTTC.

The V call is TRBV27, the J call TRBJ1-1; 9 nucleotides align to TRBD1. This CDR3 contains 15 residues. Germline lookup yields CDR1 MNHEY and CDR2 SMNVEV (reference sequence). With 5 bases clipped from V and 4 bases from J, the junction kept 8 bases outside the gene matches. CDR3 nucleotide sequence: TGTGCCAGCAGTCACAGGGGGCAAGGGATCACTGAAGCTTTCTTT. This gives the protein CASSHRGQGITEAFF.

V gene TRBV6-5 combines with J gene TRBJ1-1; a weak D match, TRBD1 (5 bases). The V and J ends lost 2 bases and 1 base respectively, with 14 bases between them. This CDR3 is 16 amino acids long. In germline, CDR1 is MNHEY, CDR2 SVGAGI. The CDR3, as DNA: TGTGCCAGCAGTTACCCCACGGACAAGACGAACACTGAAGCTTTCTTT. Its translation is CASSYPTDKTNTEAFF.

The chain recombines TRBV7-2 with TRBJ2-2; 10 bases are shared with TRBD2. With 3 bases clipped from V and 5 bases from J, the junction kept 6 bases outside the gene matches. Per the germline V gene, CDR1 is SGHTA and CDR2 is FQGNSA. The CDR3 has 16 residues. Written as DNA, the CDR3 is TGTGCCAGCAGCTTCCTCGAACTAGCGGGGACCGGGGAGCTGTTTTTT. Amino acid sequence: CASSFLELAGTGELFF.

The V and J genes are TRBV19 and TRBJ2-5; D is unclear. The length of the CDR3 is 13 residues. V was cut by 7 bases and J by 5 bases, with 14 bases left in between. Per the germline V gene, CDR1 is LNHDA and CDR2 is SQIVND (reference sequence). CDR3 protein: CASNSRVSETQYF. In DNA, the CDR3 is TGTGCCAGTAACTCTCGGGTGTCCGAGACCCAGTACTTC.

The J gene is TRBJ2-7, the V gene TRBV4-1, with unresolved D. The CDR3 runs to 16 residues. Trimming cost V 0 bases and J 3 bases, with 15 bases left between them. The germline V gene has CDR1 MGHRA and CDR2 YSYEKL. The CDR3: CASSQEGNRYHYEQYF. In DNA, the CDR3 is TGCGCCAGCAGCCAAGAAGGCAACAGATACCACTACGAGCAGTACTTC.

This clone appeared a single time. The V and J genes are TRBV4-1 and TRBJ1-5, with D possibly TRBD1 on 6 matching bases. The germline V gene has CDR1 MGHRA and CDR2 YSYEKL. V was clipped by 2 bases and J by 7 bases, with 15 bases between them. The CDR3 loop spans 15 amino acids. CDR3 sequence: CASSQWGQGSQPQHF. The CDR3 nucleotides are TGCGCCAGCAGCCAATGGGGGCAGGGGAGCCAGCCCCAGCATTTT.

The chain combines TRBV28 with TRBJ1-2, with D perhaps matching TRBD1 (6 bases). V gave up 5 bases and J gave up 2 bases, with 18 bases separating them. The CDR3 totals 16 residues. Germline CDR1 is MDHEN and CDR2 is SYDVKM. The CDR3 coding sequence is TGTGCCAGCAGTCCAACGAGACCTCAGGGGAACTATGGCTACACCTTC. As protein: CASSPTRPQGNYGYTF.

This chain uses TRBV28 with TRBJ1-2; D is unresolved. The CDR3 has 13 amino acids. Germline V lookup: CDR1 MDHEN, CDR2 SYDVKM. V was trimmed by 10 bases and J by 7 bases, leaving 19 bases between them. The CDR3 region is CATRRGPGFGYTF. CDR3 DNA: TGTGCCACCCGGCGGGGTCCGGGATTTGGCTACACCTTC.

The chain uses TRBV5-1 and TRBJ2-7; D possibly corresponds to TRBD1 (5 bases). V was trimmed by 2 bases and J by 1 base, leaving 10 bases between them. Looked up from germline, CDR1 is SGHRS and CDR2 is YFSETQ. The CDR3 sequence is 14 residues long. The CDR3, as DNA: TGCGCCAGCAGCTTTAGGGGCCAATCCTACGAGCAGTACTTC. Translating it yields CASSFRGQSYEQYF.

The V call is TRBV28, the J call TRBJ1-2; TRBD1 aligns across 8 bases. This CDR3 contains 14 residues. CDR1 and CDR2 (germline): MDHEN, SYDVKM. V lost 5 bases and J lost 8; bases outside the gene matches: 10. Written as DNA, the CDR3 is TGTGCCAGCAGTCACAGGGGGAATTTTCGCGGCTACACCTTC. This codes for CASSHRGNFRGYTF.

The V call is TRBV2, the J call TRBJ1-5, with D unresolved. CDR1 SNHLY and CDR2 FYNNEI come from the germline V gene. The CDR3 covers 11 residues. Trimming shortened V by 6 bases and J by 3 bases, and 3 bases separated the two germline ends. The CDR3 sequence: CASSLNQPQHF. The CDR3 DNA sequence: TGTGCCAGCAGCCTCAATCAGCCCCAGCATTTT.

The rearrangement joins TRBV7-3 to TRBJ1-6; D call uncertain. The V end was cut by 4 bases, the J end by 5 bases, with 9 bases between. CDR3 length: 14 amino acids. Germline V gene lookup returns CDR1 SGHTA and CDR2 FQGTGA. DNA for the CDR3: TGTGCCAGCAGCTCGGAGGGCCATAATTCACCCCTCCACTTT. This gives the protein CASSSEGHNSPLHF.

V is TRBV7-2 and J is TRBJ2-1; TRBD1 aligns across 9 bases. V shed 0 bases, J shed 4 bases, and the junction held 4 bases outside the gene matches. Germline V lookup: CDR1 SGHTA, CDR2 FQGNSA. This CDR3 comprises 16 residues. CDR3 amino acids: CASSLAGTGLYNEQFF. DNA of the CDR3: TGTGCCAGCAGCTTAGCGGGGACAGGGCTTTACAATGAGCAGTTCTTC.